The present TCR beta chain was sequenced within a study of cytomegalovirus exposure and HLA in healthy donors. As for this clone: Its antigen is as yet unknown.

Broader study findings: A later analysis linked some 18,000 TCR beta sequences to HLA alleles at 0.05 false discovery rate. Later analysis identified a missense DCLRE1C variant that was linked to TCR beta V- and J-gene trimming.

The ends were cut back, 3 bases at V and 6 bases at J, with 12 bases in the middle. The CDR3 covers 14 residues. Germline V gene lookup returns CDR1 GTSNPN and CDR2 SVGIG (reference sequence). Both 60 Vbeta primers and 13 Jbeta primers went into the PCR. Only in-frame clones appear in the TCRdb table, and some are missing; sequencing was by immunoSEQ multiplex PCR. Of 150,000 to 200,000 clones in the sample, 65% to 80% were seen once. The chain employs TRBV30 and TRBJ1-6; D gene uncertain. The clonotype was recovered from a woman between 35 and 50 years old in good health and CMV-seropositive. Sequencing input: PBMCs. The DNA for the CDR3 is TGTGCCTGGAGGGGAGCTAGCATTAATTCACCCCTCCACTTT. Protein: CAWRGASINSPLHF.